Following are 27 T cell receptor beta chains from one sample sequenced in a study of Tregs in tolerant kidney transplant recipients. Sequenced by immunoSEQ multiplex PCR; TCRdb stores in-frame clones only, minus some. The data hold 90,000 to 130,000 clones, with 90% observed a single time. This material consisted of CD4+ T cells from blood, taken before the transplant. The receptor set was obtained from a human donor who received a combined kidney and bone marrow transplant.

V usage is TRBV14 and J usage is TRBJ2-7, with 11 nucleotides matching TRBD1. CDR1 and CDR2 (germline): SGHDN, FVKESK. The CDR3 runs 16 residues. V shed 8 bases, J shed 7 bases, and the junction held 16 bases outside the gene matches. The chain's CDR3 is CASSRTGGWTSREQYF. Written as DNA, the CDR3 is TGTGCCAGCTCCCGGACAGGGGGCTGGACTAGCCGGGAGCAGTACTTC. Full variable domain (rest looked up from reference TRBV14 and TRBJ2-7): EAGVTQFPSHSVIEKGQTVTLRCDPISGHDNLYWYRRVMGKEIKFLLHFVKESKQDESGMPNNRFLAERTGGTYSTLKVQPAELEDSGVYFCASSRTGGWTSREQYFGPGTRLTVT.

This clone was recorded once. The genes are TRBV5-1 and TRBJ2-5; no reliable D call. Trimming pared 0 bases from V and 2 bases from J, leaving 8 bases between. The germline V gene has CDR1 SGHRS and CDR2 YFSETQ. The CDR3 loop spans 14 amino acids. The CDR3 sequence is CASSLVADQETQYF. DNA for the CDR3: TGCGCCAGCAGCTTGGTGGCTGATCAAGAGACCCAGTACTTC.

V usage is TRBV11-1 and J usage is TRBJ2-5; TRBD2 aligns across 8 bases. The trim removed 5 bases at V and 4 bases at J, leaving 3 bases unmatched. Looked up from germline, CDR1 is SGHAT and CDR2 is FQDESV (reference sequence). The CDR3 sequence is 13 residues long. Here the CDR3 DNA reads TGTGCCAGCAGCCGCGGACTAGCAGAGACCCAGTACTTC. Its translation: CASSRGLAETQYF.

The CDR3 protein is CASSLSSRDTIYF. For the CDR3, the DNA is TGTGCCAGCAGCTTAAGCTCCCGGGACACCATATATTTT. The J gene is TRBJ1-3, the V gene TRBV7-8; D is unclear. Between the trimmed V and J ends, which lost 2 bases and 8 bases, there was a span of 10 bases. Germline V gives CDR1 SGHVS, CDR2 FQNEAQ. The CDR3 is 13 amino acids.

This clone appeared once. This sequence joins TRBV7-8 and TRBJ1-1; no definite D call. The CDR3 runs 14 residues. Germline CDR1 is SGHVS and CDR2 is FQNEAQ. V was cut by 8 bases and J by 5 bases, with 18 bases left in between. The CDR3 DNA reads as TGTGCCAGCTCAAAACAGTGGTCAAGTACTGAAGCTTTCTTT. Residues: CASSKQWSSTEAFF.

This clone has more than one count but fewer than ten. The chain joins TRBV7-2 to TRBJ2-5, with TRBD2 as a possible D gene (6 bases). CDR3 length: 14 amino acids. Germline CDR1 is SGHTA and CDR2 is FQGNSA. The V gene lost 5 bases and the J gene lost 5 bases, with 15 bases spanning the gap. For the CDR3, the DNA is TGTGCCAGCAGCCCGGGGACTTTGAAGGAGACCCAGTACTTC. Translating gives CASSPGTLKETQYF.

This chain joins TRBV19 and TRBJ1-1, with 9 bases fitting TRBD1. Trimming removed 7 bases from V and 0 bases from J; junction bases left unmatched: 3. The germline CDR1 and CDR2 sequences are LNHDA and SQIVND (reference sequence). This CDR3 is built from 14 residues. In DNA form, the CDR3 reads TGTGCCAGTATTGGGACAGGGCTGAACACTGAAGCTTTCTTT. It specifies CASIGTGLNTEAFF.

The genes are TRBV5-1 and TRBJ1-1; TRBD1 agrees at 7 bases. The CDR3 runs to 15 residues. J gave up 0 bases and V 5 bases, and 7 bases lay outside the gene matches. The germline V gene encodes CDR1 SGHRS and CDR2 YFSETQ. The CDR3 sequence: CASRKQGTLNTEAFF. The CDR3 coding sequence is TGCGCCAGCAGAAAACAGGGGACCCTGAACACTGAAGCTTTCTTT. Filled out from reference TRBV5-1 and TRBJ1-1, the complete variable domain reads KAGVTQTPRYLIKTRGQQVTLSCSPISGHRSVSWYQQTPGQGLQFLFEYFSETQRNKGNFPGRFSGRQFSNSRSEMNVSTLELGDSALYLCASRKQGTLNTEAFFGQGTRLTVV.

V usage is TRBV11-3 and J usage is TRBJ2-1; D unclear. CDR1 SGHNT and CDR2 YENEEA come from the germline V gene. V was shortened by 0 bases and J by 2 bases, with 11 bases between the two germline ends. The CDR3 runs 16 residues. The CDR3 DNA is TGTGCCAGCAGCTTAGAGGGCAGGCAGACCTACAATGAGCAGTTCTTC. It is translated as CASSLEGRQTYNEQFF.

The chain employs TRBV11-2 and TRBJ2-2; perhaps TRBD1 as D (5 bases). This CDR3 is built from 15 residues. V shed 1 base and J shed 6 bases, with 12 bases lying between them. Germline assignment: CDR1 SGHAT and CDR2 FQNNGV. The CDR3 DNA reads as TGTGCCAGCAGCTTAGGAGTTCAGGGTCCCGGGGAGCTGTTTTTT. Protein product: CASSLGVQGPGELFF.

The CDR3 is CASSLAGLAGSTDTQYF. DNA of the CDR3: TGTGCCAGCAGCTTAGCGGGGTTAGCGGGAAGCACAGATACGCAGTATTTT. The rearrangement joins TRBV13 to TRBJ2-3; 8 nucleotides agree with TRBD2. The trim removed 1 base at V and 0 bases at J, leaving 6 bases unmatched. From germline, CDR1 is PRHDT and CDR2 FYEKMQ (reference sequence). The CDR3 contains 17 residues.

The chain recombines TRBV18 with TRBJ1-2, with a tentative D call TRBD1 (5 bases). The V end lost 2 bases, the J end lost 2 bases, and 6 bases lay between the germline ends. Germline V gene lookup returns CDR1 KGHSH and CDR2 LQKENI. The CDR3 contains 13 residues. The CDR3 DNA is TGTGCCAGCTCACCAGACAGCAACTATGGCTACACCTTC. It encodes CASSPDSNYGYTF.

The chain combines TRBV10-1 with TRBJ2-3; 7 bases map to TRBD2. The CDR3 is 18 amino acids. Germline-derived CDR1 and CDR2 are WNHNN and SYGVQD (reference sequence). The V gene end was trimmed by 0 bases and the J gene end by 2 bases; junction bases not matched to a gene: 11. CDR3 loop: CASSESPLAAGVTDTQYF. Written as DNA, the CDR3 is TGCGCCAGCAGTGAGTCGCCCCTCGCCGCGGGGGTCACAGATACGCAGTATTTT.

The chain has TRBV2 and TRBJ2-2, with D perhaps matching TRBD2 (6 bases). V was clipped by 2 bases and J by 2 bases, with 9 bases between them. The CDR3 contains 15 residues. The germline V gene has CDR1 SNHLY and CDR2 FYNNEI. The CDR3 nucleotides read TGTGCCAGCAGTGAATGGGCGGGAAACACCGGGGAGCTGTTTTTT. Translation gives CASSEWAGNTGELFF.

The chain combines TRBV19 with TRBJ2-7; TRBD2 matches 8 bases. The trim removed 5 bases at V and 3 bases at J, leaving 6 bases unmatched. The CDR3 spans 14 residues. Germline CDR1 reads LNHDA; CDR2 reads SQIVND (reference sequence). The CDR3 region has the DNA TGTGCCAGTAGTCGCGCGGGGGGCTTCTACGAGCAGTACTTC. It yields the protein CASSRAGGFYEQYF.

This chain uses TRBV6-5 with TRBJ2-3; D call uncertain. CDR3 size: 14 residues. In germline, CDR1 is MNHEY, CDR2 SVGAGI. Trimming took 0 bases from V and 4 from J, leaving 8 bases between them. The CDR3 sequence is CASSYSLGPDTQYF. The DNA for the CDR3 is TGTGCCAGCAGTTACTCGCTAGGCCCAGATACGCAGTATTTT.

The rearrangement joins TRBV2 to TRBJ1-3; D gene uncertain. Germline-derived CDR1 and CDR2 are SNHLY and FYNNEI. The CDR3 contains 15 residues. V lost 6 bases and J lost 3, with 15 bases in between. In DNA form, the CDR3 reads TGTGCCAGCAGAACGACGGGAAGCATTGGAAACACCATATATTTT. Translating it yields CASRTTGSIGNTIYF.

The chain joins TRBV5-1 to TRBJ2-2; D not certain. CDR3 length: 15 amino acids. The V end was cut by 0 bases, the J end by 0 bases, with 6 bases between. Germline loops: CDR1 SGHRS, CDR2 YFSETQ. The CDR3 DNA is TGCGCCAGCAGCTTGGGATCGGCGAACACCGGGGAGCTGTTTTTT. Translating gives CASSLGSANTGELFF. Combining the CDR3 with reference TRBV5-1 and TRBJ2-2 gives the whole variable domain KAGVTQTPRYLIKTRGQQVTLSCSPISGHRSVSWYQQTPGQGLQFLFEYFSETQRNKGNFPGRFSGRQFSNSRSEMNVSTLELGDSALYLCASSLGSANTGELFFGEGSRLTVL.

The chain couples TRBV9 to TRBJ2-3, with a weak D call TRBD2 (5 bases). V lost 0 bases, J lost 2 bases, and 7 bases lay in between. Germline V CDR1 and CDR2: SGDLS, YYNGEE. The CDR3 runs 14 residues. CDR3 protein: CASSVGGLTDTQYF. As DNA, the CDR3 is TGTGCCAGCAGCGTAGGTGGACTCACAGATACGCAGTATTTT.

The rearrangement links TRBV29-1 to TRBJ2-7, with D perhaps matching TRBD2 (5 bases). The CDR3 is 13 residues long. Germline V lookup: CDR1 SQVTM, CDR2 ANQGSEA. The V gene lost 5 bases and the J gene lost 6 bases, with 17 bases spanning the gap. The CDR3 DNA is TGCAGCGTTTCTGAGCGGACGATGAGCGAGCAGTACTTC. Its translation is CSVSERTMSEQYF.

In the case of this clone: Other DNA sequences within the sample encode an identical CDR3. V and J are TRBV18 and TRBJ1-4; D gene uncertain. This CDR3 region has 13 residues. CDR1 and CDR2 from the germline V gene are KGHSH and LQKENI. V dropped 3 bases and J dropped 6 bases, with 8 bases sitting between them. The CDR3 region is CASSPRQDEKLFF. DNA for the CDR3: TGTGCCAGCTCACCGCGTCAGGATGAAAAACTGTTTTTT.

The CDR3 coding sequence is TGCGCCAGCAGCACGGATCCCTCGGGCTATGGCTACACCTTC. Translation gives CASSTDPSGYGYTF. The chain recombines TRBV5-1 with TRBJ1-2; D uncertain. There are 14 residues in the CDR3. The V gene lost 4 bases and the J gene lost 4 bases, with 14 bases spanning the gap. CDR1 is SGHRS, CDR2 YFSETQ, per germline. The full variable domain, in which reference TRBV5-1 and TRBJ1-2 provide the parts outside the CDR3, is KAGVTQTPRYLIKTRGQQVTLSCSPISGHRSVSWYQQTPGQGLQFLFEYFSETQRNKGNFPGRFSGRQFSNSRSEMNVSTLELGDSALYLCASSTDPSGYGYTFGSGTRLTVV.

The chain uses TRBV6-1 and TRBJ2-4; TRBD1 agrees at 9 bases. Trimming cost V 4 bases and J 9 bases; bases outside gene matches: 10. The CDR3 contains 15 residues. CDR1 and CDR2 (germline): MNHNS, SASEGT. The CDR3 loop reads CASSVEGTGTAIQYF. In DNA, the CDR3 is TGTGCCAGCAGTGTGGAGGGGACAGGGACTGCCATTCAGTACTTC.

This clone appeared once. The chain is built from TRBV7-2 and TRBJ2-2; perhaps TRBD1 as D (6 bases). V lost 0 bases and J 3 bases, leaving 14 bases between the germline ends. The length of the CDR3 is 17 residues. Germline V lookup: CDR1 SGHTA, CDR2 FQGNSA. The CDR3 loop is CASSLAPTGSDTGELFF. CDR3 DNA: TGTGCCAGCAGCTTAGCCCCCACAGGGTCCGACACCGGGGAGCTGTTTTTT.

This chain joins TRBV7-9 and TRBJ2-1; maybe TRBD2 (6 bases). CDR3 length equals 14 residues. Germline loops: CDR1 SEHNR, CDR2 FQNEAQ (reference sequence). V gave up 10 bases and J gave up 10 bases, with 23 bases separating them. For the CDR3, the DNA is TGTGCCATCCCGGGACTGGTGGGTTCCGGAGAGCAGTTCTTC. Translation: CAIPGLVGSGEQFF.

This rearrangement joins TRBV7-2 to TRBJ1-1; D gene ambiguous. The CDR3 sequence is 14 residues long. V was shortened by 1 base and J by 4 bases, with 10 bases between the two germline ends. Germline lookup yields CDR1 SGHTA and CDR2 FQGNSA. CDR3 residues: CASSLVLGSTEAFF. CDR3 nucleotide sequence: TGTGCCAGCAGCTTAGTGTTGGGGAGCACTGAAGCTTTCTTT.

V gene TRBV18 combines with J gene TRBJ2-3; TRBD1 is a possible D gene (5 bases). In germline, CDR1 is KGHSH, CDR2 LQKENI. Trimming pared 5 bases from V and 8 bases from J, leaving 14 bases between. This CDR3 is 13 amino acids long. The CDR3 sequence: CASSETTVITQYF. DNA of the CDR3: TGTGCCAGCTCAGAGACGACAGTGATTACGCAGTATTTT.